The T cell receptor (beta chain) under discussion was sequenced for a study of OX40 agonist ivuxolimab in advanced cancers. Here immunoSEQ multiplex PCR was the method, and the copy in TCRdb shows in-frame clones only, minus some. This sample has roughly 56,000 clones, with about 82% found just once. J lost 7 bases, V lost 1 base, and 7 bases had no gene match. The germline V gene encodes CDR1 SGHKS and CDR2 YYEKEE (reference sequence). The CDR3 has 14 amino acids. The clonotype comes from an adult with an advanced solid tumor such as melanoma, head and neck, liver or kidney cancer. The sequencing here drew on CD4+ or CD8+ T cells sorted from blood, taken in a trial of the OX40 agonist ivuxolimab. V gene TRBV5-5 combines with J gene TRBJ1-2; 7 bases match TRBD1. Written as DNA, the CDR3 is TGTGCCAGCAGCTTGAGAGTAGGGGGCTCTGGCTACACCTTC. It codes for CASSLRVGGSGYTF. The variable domain in full, with the rest retrieved from reference TRBV5-5 and TRBJ1-2, is DAGVTQSPTHLIKTRGQQVTLRCSPISGHKSVSWYQQVLGQGPQFIFQYYEKEERGRGNFPDRFSARQFPNYSSELNVNALLLGDSALYLCASSLRVGGSGYTFGSGTRLTVV.